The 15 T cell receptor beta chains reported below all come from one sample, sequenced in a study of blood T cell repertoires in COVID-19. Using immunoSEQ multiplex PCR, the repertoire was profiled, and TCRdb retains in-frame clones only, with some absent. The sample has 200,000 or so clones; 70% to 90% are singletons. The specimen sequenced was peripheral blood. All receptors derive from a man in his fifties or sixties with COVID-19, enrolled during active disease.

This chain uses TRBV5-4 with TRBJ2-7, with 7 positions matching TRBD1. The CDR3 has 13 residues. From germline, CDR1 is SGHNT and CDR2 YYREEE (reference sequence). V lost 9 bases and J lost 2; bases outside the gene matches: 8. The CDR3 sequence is CATSTGQTYEQYF. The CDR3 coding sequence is TGTGCCACATCAACGGGACAGACCTACGAGCAGTACTTC. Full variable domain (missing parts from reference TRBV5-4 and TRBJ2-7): ETGVTQSPTHLIKTRGQQVTLRCSSQSGHNTVSWYQQALGQGPQFIFQYYREEENGRGNFPPRFSGLQFPNYSSELNVNALELDDSALYLCATSTGQTYEQYFGPGTRLTVT.

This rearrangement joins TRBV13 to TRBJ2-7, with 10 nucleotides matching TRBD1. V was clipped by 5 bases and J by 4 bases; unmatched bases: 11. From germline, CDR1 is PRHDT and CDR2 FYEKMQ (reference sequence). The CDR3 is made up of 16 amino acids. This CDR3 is CASSPFSGQGTYEQYF. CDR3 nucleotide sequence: TGTGCCAGCAGCCCCTTCTCGGGACAGGGGACGTACGAGCAGTACTTC.

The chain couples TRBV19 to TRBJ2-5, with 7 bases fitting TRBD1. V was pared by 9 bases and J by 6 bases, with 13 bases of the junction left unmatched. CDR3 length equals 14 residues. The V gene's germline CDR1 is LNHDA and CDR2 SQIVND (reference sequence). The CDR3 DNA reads TGTGCCAGCAAACGACAGGGTTCAGGAAAGACCCAGTACTTC. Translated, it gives CASKRQGSGKTQYF. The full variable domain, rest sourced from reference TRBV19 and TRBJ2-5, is DGGITQSPKYLFRKEGQNVTLSCEQNLNHDAMYWYRQDPGQGLRLIYYSQIVNDFQKGDIAEGYSVSREKKESFPLTVTSAQKNPTAFYLCASKRQGSGKTQYFGPGTRLLVL.

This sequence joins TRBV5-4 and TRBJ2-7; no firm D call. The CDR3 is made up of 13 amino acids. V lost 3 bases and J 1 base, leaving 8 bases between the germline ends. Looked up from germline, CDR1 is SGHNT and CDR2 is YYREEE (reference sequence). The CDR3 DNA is TGTGCCAGCAGCTCCCCTCCGTCCTACGAGCAGTACTTC. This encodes CASSSPPSYEQYF.

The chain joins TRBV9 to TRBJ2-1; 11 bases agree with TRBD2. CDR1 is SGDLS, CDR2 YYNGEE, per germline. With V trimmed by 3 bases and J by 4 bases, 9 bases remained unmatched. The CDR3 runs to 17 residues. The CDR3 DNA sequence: TGTGCCAGCAGCGCCAGAGACGGGACTAGCGGTTACAATGAGCAGTTCTTC. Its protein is CASSARDGTSGYNEQFF.

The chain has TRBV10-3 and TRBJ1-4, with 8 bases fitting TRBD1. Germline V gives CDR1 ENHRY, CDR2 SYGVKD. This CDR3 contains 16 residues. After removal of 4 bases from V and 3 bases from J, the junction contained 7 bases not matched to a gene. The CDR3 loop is CAISALGQGSNEKLFF. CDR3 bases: TGTGCCATCAGTGCGCTAGGACAGGGATCTAATGAAAAACTGTTTTTT.

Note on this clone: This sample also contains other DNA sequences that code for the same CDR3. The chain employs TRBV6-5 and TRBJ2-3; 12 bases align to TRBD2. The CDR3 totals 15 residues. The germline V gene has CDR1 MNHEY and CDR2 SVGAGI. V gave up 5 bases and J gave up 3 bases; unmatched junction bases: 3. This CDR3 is CASSPLAGGTDTQYF. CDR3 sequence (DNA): TGTGCCAGCAGTCCCCTAGCGGGGGGGACAGATACGCAGTATTTT.

Here the CDR3 reads CASSSGGQAHQETQYF. DNA for the CDR3: TGTGCCAGCAGCTCAGGGGGCCAGGCCCACCAAGAGACCCAGTACTTC. The rearrangement links TRBV5-8 to TRBJ2-5; 8 nucleotides align to TRBD1. V lost 3 bases to trimming and J lost 0 bases; unmatched junction nucleotides: 7. Germline V CDR1 and CDR2: SGHTS, YDEGEE. This CDR3 is 16 amino acids long.

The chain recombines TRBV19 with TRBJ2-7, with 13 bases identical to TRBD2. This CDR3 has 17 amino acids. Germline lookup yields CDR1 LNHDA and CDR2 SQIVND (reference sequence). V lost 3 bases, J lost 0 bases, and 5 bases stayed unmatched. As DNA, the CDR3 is TGTGCCAGTAGTATCACTAGCGGGAGGGCCAGCTCCTACGAGCAGTACTTC. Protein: CASSITSGRASSYEQYF.

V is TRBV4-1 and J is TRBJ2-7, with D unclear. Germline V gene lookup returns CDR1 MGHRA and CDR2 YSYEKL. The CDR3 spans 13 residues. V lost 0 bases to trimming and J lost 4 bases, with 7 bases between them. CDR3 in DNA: TGCGCCAGCAGCCAAGAGATAGTTTACGAGCAGTACTTC. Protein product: CASSQEIVYEQYF.

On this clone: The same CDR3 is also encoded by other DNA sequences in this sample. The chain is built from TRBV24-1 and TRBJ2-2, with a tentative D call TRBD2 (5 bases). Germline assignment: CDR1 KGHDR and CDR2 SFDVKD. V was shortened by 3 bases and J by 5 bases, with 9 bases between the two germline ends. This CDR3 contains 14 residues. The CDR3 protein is CATSDPTGTGELFF. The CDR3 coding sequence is TGTGCCACCAGTGATCCCACGGGGACCGGGGAGCTGTTTTTT.

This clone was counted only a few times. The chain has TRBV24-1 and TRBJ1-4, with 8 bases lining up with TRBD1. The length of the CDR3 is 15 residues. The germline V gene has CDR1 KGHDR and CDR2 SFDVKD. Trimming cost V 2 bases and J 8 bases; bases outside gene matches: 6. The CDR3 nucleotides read TGTGCCACCAGTGATTCAGGACAGGGTGGCGAAAAACTGTTTTTT. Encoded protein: CATSDSGQGGEKLFF.

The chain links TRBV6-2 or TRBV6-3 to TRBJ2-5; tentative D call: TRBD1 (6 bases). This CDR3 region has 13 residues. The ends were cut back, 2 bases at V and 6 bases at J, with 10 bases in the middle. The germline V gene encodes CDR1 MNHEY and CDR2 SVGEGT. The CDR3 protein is CASSYSQGKTQYF. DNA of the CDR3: TGTGCCAGCAGTTACAGTCAGGGGAAGACCCAGTACTTC.

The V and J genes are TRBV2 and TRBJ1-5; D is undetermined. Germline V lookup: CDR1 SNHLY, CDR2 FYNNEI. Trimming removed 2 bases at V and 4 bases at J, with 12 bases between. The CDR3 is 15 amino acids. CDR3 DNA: TGTGCCAGCAGTGAAAAGCGGCGTGAAAATCAGCCCCAGCATTTT. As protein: CASSEKRRENQPQHF.

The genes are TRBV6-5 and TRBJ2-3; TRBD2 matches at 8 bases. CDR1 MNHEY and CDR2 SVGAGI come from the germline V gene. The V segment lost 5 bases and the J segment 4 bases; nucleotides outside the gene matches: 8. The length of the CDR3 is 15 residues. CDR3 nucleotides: TGTGCCAGCAGTCGGACTAGCTTCTACGCAGATACGCAGTATTTT. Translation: CASSRTSFYADTQYF.